Shown below are 17 T cell receptor beta chains from a single sample sequenced in a study of CD8+ T cells in alopecia areata. As the sequencing template, cDNA was produced by extracting RNA and reverse transcribing it. Profiling relied on immunoSEQ multiplex PCR, and the TCRdb table lists in-frame clones only, not all of them. The sample records about 210,000 clones, 35% to 45% being singletons. Treatment denoted: oral pan-JAK inhibitor, 5-10 mg twice daily. Sequencing used CD4+ T cells sorted from blood, obtained around week 34, from a patient treated with tofacitinib. These TCRs come from a human donor with alopecia areata.

This chain joins TRBV2 and TRBJ2-1, with a tentative D call TRBD2 (6 bases). Germline CDR1 reads SNHLY; CDR2 reads FYNNEI. Between the trimmed V and J ends, which lost 6 bases and 4 bases, there was a span of 16 bases. The CDR3 covers 15 residues. The CDR3 DNA reads TGTGCCAGCAGCGGCGGGGACTGGGGATACAATGAGCAGTTCTTC. This codes for CASSGGDWGYNEQFF.

This clone has only a few counts. V is TRBV29-1 and J is TRBJ2-7; TRBD1 agrees at 8 bases. Losses at the gene ends were 5 bases for V and 6 bases for J; bases not matched to a gene: 6. The CDR3 extends over 12 amino acids. CDR1 SQVTM and CDR2 ANQGSEA come from the germline V gene. CDR3 loop: CSVRRTGSEQYF. CDR3 nucleotides: TGCAGCGTTCGTAGGACAGGGAGCGAGCAGTACTTC.

In this sample, this clone turned up a few times. This chain joins TRBV7-9 and TRBJ2-3, with 8 bases that match TRBD1. After removal of 5 bases from V and 0 bases from J, the junction contained 7 bases not matched to a gene. The CDR3 is made up of 16 amino acids. Germline V gives CDR1 SEHNR, CDR2 FQNEAQ (reference sequence). The CDR3: CASSPRRTGSTDTQYF. The CDR3 nucleotides are TGTGCCAGCAGCCCCCGTAGGACAGGGAGCACAGATACGCAGTATTTT.

The J gene is TRBJ1-4, the V gene TRBV7-2; D may be TRBD1 (5 bases). V was trimmed by 5 bases and J by 8 bases, leaving 18 bases between them. CDR1 and CDR2 (germline): SGHTA, FQGNSA. The CDR3 runs to 15 residues. The CDR3 nucleotides are TGTGCCAGCAGCCCGCCGGGACGGCGAGGGGAAAAACTGTTTTTT. It specifies CASSPPGRRGEKLFF.

V gene TRBV7-2 combines with J gene TRBJ1-5; D is uncertain. Germline V gene data show CDR1 as SGHTA and CDR2 as FQGNSA. The CDR3 is made up of 15 amino acids. V gave up 5 bases and J gave up 6 bases, with 17 bases separating them. The CDR3 DNA sequence: TGTGCCAGCAGCCCCGACCGGATTTGGGGTCAGCCCCAGCATTTT. Translating it yields CASSPDRIWGQPQHF.

The chain recombines TRBV30 with TRBJ2-7; D is perhaps TRBD1 or TRBD2 (7 bases each). Germline V CDR1 and CDR2: GTSNPN, SVGIG (reference sequence). The CDR3 totals 14 residues. V gave up 4 bases and J gave up 0 bases, with 13 bases separating them. The CDR3 sequence is CAWKRDSSSYEQYF. CDR3 DNA sequence: TGTGCCTGGAAGCGGGACAGCAGCTCCTACGAGCAGTACTTC. Filled out from reference TRBV30 and TRBJ2-7, the complete variable domain reads SQTIHQWPATLVQPVGSPLSLECTVEGTSNPNLYWYRQAAGRGLQLLFYSVGIGQISSEVPQNLSASRPQDRQFILSSKKLLLSDSGFYLCAWKRDSSSYEQYFGPGTRLTVT.

This clone was detected only a few times. The chain is built from TRBV5-1 and TRBJ2-3, with D hard to call. The CDR3 runs to 13 residues. Trimming pared 4 bases from V and 6 bases from J, leaving 12 bases between. The germline V gene encodes CDR1 SGHRS and CDR2 YFSETQ. CDR3 sequence: CASSARVDDTQYF. The CDR3 bases are TGCGCCAGCAGCGCCCGGGTGGACGATACGCAGTATTTT.

J is TRBJ1-4 and V is TRBV27, with D possibly TRBD1 on 5 matching bases. Trimming pared 5 bases from V and 7 bases from J, leaving 20 bases between. Germline values: CDR1 MNHEY, CDR2 SMNVEV (reference sequence). This CDR3 comprises 16 residues. This chain's CDR3 is CASSLRPGVRTEKLFF. The CDR3 nucleotides read TGTGCCAGCAGTCTCCGTCCGGGGGTGAGAACTGAAAAACTGTTTTTT.

This chain connects TRBV5-1 to TRBJ2-5; D gene ambiguous. Looked up from germline, CDR1 is SGHRS and CDR2 is YFSETQ. This CDR3 is built from 16 residues. V lost 0 bases to trimming and J lost 4 bases, with 16 bases between them. The CDR3 is CASSLGYQATIETQYF. In nucleotides, the CDR3 is TGCGCCAGCAGCTTGGGGTATCAGGCCACCATAGAGACCCAGTACTTC.

This chain uses TRBV7-9 with TRBJ1-5; TRBD1 might be the D (5 bases). The CDR3 contains 17 residues. Germline V gives CDR1 SEHNR, CDR2 FQNEAQ (reference sequence). Trimming took 4 bases from V and 1 from J, leaving 17 bases between them. CDR3 in amino acids: CASSSATGTGSNQPQHF. CDR3 in DNA: TGTGCCAGCAGCTCCGCGACCGGGACTGGGAGCAATCAGCCCCAGCATTTT.

The rearrangement links TRBV20-1 to TRBJ2-7; D is unclear. CDR1 and CDR2 (germline): DFQATT, SNEGSKA (reference sequence). The CDR3 has 11 residues. V lost 0 bases, J lost 5 bases, and 5 bases lay in between. For the CDR3, the DNA is TGCAGTGCTAGAGAGGGGAACGAGCAGTACTTC. It yields the protein CSAREGNEQYF.

This clone was detected only once. V is TRBV7-9 and J is TRBJ2-7; D may correspond to TRBD1 or TRBD2 (5 bases each). This CDR3 is 14 amino acids long. V lost 5 bases and J 7 bases, leaving 18 bases between the germline ends. Germline CDR1 reads SEHNR; CDR2 reads FQNEAQ (reference sequence). The chain's CDR3 is CASSGDHAGAEQYF. CDR3 nucleotides: TGTGCCAGCAGCGGGGACCACGCCGGAGCGGAGCAGTACTTC.

A few counts support this clone. The chain carries TRBV4-1 and TRBJ2-3; TRBD2 agrees at 7 bases. CDR3 length equals 15 residues. The germline V gene encodes CDR1 MGHRA and CDR2 YSYEKL. Unmatched junction bases numbered 7, after V lost 5 bases and J lost 2 bases. Here the CDR3 reads CASSLSGTNTDTQYF. The CDR3 DNA reads TGCGCCAGCAGCTTATCCGGGACTAACACAGATACGCAGTATTTT.

The chain is built from TRBV9 and TRBJ1-5, with TRBD1 as a possible D gene (5 bases). The germline V and J ends were trimmed by 1 base and 4 bases, with 21 bases remaining between them. The germline V gene encodes CDR1 SGDLS and CDR2 YYNGEE. The CDR3 is 18 residues long. The CDR3 loop reads CASSVYYNWGRGNQPQHF. The CDR3 DNA reads as TGTGCCAGCAGCGTATATTATAATTGGGGAAGGGGAAATCAGCCCCAGCATTTT.

The rearrangement links TRBV29-1 to TRBJ1-5; TRBD1 matches 8 bases. Germline-derived CDR1 and CDR2 are SQVTM and ANQGSEA. Trimming cost V 5 bases and J 1 base; bases outside gene matches: 1. The CDR3 length is 13 residues. Here the CDR3 reads CSVRTGSNQPQHF. The CDR3 DNA sequence: TGCAGCGTTAGGACAGGGAGCAATCAGCCCCAGCATTTT.

The rearrangement joins TRBV5-1 to TRBJ2-1; D unclear. Looked up from germline, CDR1 is SGHRS and CDR2 is YFSETQ. V was clipped by 0 bases and J by 3 bases, with 16 bases between them. The CDR3 contains 17 residues. The CDR3 nucleotides are TGCGCCAGCAGCTTGGCGTCAACCGCCCCGGGCTACAATGAGCAGTTCTTC. It encodes CASSLASTAPGYNEQFF. The entire variable domain, with the rest obtained from reference TRBV5-1 and TRBJ2-1, is as follows: KAGVTQTPRYLIKTRGQQVTLSCSPISGHRSVSWYQQTPGQGLQFLFEYFSETQRNKGNFPGRFSGRQFSNSRSEMNVSTLELGDSALYLCASSLASTAPGYNEQFFGPGTRLTVL.

V is TRBV29-1 and J is TRBJ2-3; D is undetermined. The CDR3 sequence is 14 residues long. Trimming cost V 5 bases and J 4 bases, with 16 bases left between them. Germline V lookup: CDR1 SQVTM, CDR2 ANQGSEA. CDR3 bases: TGCAGCGTTTATGTTAGCTGGAAGGCAGATACGCAGTATTTT. Amino acids: CSVYVSWKADTQYF.